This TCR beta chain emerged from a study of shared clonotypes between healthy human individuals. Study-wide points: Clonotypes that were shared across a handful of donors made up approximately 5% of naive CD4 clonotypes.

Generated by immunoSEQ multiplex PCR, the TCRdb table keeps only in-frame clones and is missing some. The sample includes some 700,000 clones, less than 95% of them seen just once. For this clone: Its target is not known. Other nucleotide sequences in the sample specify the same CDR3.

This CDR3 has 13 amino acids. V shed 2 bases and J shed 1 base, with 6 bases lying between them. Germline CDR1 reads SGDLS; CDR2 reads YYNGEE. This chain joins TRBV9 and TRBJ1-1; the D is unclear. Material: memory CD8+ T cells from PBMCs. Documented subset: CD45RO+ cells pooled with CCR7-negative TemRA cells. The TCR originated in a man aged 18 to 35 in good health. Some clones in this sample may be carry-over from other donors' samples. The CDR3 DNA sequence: TGTGCCAGCAGCGTGGGCACGAACACTGAAGCTTTCTTT. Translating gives CASSVGTNTEAFF.